This TCR beta chain was recovered during a study of Graves' ophthalmopathy and Graves' hyperthyroidism. Findings and limits, study-wide: Detection in blood was also observed for most expanded thyroid clonotypes above 0.001 frequency. Sensitivity reached 87.88% and specificity over 65% for a 13-signature model separating ophthalmopathy from stable hyperthyroidism.

This clonotype was seen repeatedly, ten times or more. What it binds is unknown. From germline, CDR1 is SQVTM and CDR2 ANQGSEA. This CDR3 comprises 15 residues. The junction had 7 bases not matched to a gene; V was cut back by 2 bases and J by 3 bases. Amplified material comprised TCR beta CDR3 regions derived from RNA transcripts. First-round RT-PCR relied on HTBI primers, and a second-round multiplex PCR came next. A single record per CDR3 protein comes from TCRdb applying MiXCR to the multiplex PCR reads. The profile shows hundreds of thousands of distinct CDR3 sequences, under 25% of them singletons.

Sample: peripheral blood. This sequence was found in a woman under 30 with stable Graves' hyperthyroidism. V and J are TRBV29-1 and TRBJ1-3, with 7 bases lining up with TRBD1. Here the CDR3 reads CSVENGTGVGNTIYF. CDR3 in DNA: TGCAGCGTTGAAAATGGTACAGGGGTTGGAAACACCATATATTTT.